This T cell receptor beta chain appears in the sequencing data of a study of blood T cell repertoires in COVID-19. Only in-frame clones appear in the TCRdb table, and some are missing; sequencing was by immunoSEQ multiplex PCR. The sample carries more than 200,000 clones, roughly 80% recorded once. This clone was counted between two and nine times. The receptor was isolated from a woman aged 80 or over with acute or convalescent COVID-19. Source material: peripheral blood.

CDR3 coding DNA: TGCAGCGTTGAAGCGACAGGGGGGAATGAAAAACTGTTTTTT. Translation: CSVEATGGNEKLFF. V and J are TRBV29-1 and TRBJ1-4; TRBD1 matches 9 bases. The V gene's germline CDR1 is SQVTM and CDR2 ANQGSEA. The CDR3 totals 14 residues. V lost 1 base to trimming and J lost 5 bases; unmatched junction nucleotides: 2.